This TCR beta chain was sequenced during a study of T-cell memory formation after mild COVID-19. Study-level findings and limits: For second-wave clones that peaked at day 37, SARS-CoV-2 specificity went unverified. There were some responding clones in pre-infection memory, which suggested that cross-reactive memory had joined.

As concerns this clonotype: Its target is unknown.

5'RACE with constant-segment primers yielded barcoded, UMI-tagged TCR alpha and TCR beta cDNA libraries. MiXCR was run by TCRdb on the 5' RACE reads, yielding one entry per CDR3 protein. There are fewer than 250,000 distinct CDR3 sequences in the sample; roughly 30% occur only once, and 9.5% to 12% lies in the top ten. The germline V gene has CDR1 SGHTA and CDR2 FQGNSA. V lost 4 bases to trimming and J lost 7 bases, with 13 bases between them. This CDR3 has 14 amino acids. V usage is TRBV7-2 and J usage is TRBJ2-2; tentatively, D is TRBD2 (6 bases). The specimen was PBMCs or a T cell subset sorted from them (not recorded which). The origin of this receptor is an adult woman who had mild COVID-19 (a few samples of this study predate the infection). Cell type and time point are not known. The DNA for the CDR3 is TGTGCCAGCAGCTCGGGACTTCCAAGCGGGGAGCTGTTTTTT. Translation gives CASSSGLPSGELFF.